The 20 T cell receptor beta chains given below trace back to one sample, sequenced in a study of T cell repertoires in ileal Crohn's disease. Using immunoSEQ multiplex PCR, the repertoire was profiled, and TCRdb retains in-frame clones only, with some absent. The data contain about 62,000 clones, 85% to 90% of them singletons. This sample's time point: neoterminal ileum biopsy at postoperative endoscopy, about 6 months after surgery. What was sequenced was ileal tissue. All receptors come from an adult with Crohn's disease.

This clone was detected only once. The rearrangement joins TRBV19 to TRBJ1-3; D is perhaps TRBD1 (6 bases). V was shortened by 5 bases and J by 0 bases, with 11 bases between the two germline ends. This CDR3 has 15 residues. CDR1 is LNHDA, CDR2 SQIVND, per germline (reference sequence). The CDR3 is CASSRTVTSGNTIYF. CDR3 bases: TGTGCCAGTAGTCGGACAGTCACCTCTGGAAACACCATATATTTT.

V gene TRBV7-3 combines with J gene TRBJ2-1, with no clear D. CDR3 length: 14 residues. Germline CDR1 is SGHTA and CDR2 is FQGTGA. The V end lost 1 base, the J end lost 8 bases, and 12 bases lay between the germline ends. The CDR3 bases are TGTGCCAGCAGCTTAAACATGGGCCCAGATGAGCAGTTCTTC. Its protein product is CASSLNMGPDEQFF.

The chain's CDR3 is CATSRDRVGSYEQYV. CDR3 nucleotides: TGTGCCACCAGCAGAGACAGGGTAGGGTCCTACGAGCAGTACGTC. The chain has TRBV15 and TRBJ2-7; D is perhaps TRBD1 (5 bases). V gave up 0 bases and J gave up 1 base, with 10 bases separating them. The CDR3 extends over 15 amino acids. Germline V lookup: CDR1 LNHNV, CDR2 YYDKDF (reference sequence).

The V and J genes are TRBV4-1 and TRBJ1-4; tentative D call: TRBD1 (5 bases). Trimming shortened V by 1 base and J by 6 bases, and 12 bases separated the two germline ends. Germline CDR1 is MGHRA and CDR2 is YSYEKL. The CDR3 extends over 15 amino acids. The CDR3 nucleotides are TGCGCCAGCAGCCAAGGTAGTAGGGGTGATGAAAAACTGTTTTTT. This translates into CASSQGSRGDEKLFF.

This clone was detected many times. The chain employs TRBV10-3 and TRBJ1-2; D is unresolved. V lost 8 bases, J lost 6 bases, and 7 bases lay in between. Germline V lookup: CDR1 ENHRY, CDR2 SYGVKD. The CDR3 has 10 amino acids. CDR3 in amino acids: CAIGPDGYTF. The CDR3, as DNA: TGTGCCATCGGTCCGGATGGCTACACCTTC.

This clone has only a few counts. The gene calls are TRBV29-1 and TRBJ2-7, with TRBD1 as a possible D gene (5 bases). Trimming removed 4 bases from V and 6 bases from J, with 13 bases in between. CDR1 is SQVTM, CDR2 ANQGSEA, per germline. The length of the CDR3 is 12 residues. The CDR3 DNA sequence: TGCAGCGTTGGTGGTCAGGGCCGCGAGCAGTACTTC. Protein product: CSVGGQGREQYF.

The chain employs TRBV7-2 and TRBJ1-2; tentatively, D is TRBD1 (5 bases). CDR3 length equals 16 residues. Per germline, CDR1 SGHTA and CDR2 FQGNSA. The germline V and J ends were trimmed by 1 base and 1 base, with 13 bases remaining between them. CDR3 in amino acids: CASSLDFGGFNYGYTF. CDR3 DNA: TGTGCCAGCAGCTTAGATTTCGGGGGATTTAACTATGGCTACACCTTC.

The chain employs TRBV9 and TRBJ1-2; D uncertain. Germline CDR1 SGDLS, CDR2 YYNGEE. V lost 7 bases, J lost 3 bases, and 7 bases lay in between. This CDR3 is 11 amino acids long. CDR3 loop: CASGGDYGYTF. CDR3 bases: TGTGCCAGCGGCGGAGACTATGGCTACACCTTC.

The V call is TRBV18, the J call TRBJ1-5; D is unresolved. The germline V and J ends were trimmed by 2 bases and 6 bases, with 8 bases remaining between them. In germline, CDR1 is KGHSH, CDR2 LQKENI. The CDR3 extends over 13 amino acids. CDR3 DNA: TGTGCCAGCTCACCAGACGGCGGTCAGCCCCAGCATTTT. Amino acid sequence: CASSPDGGQPQHF.

The chain couples TRBV27 to TRBJ2-7; TRBD2 agrees at 11 bases. Unmatched junction bases numbered 6, after V lost 5 bases and J lost 3 bases. This CDR3 contains 15 residues. The V gene's germline CDR1 is MNHEY and CDR2 SMNVEV (reference sequence). This chain's CDR3 is CASSILAGDIYEQYF. Here the CDR3 DNA reads TGTGCCAGCAGTATACTAGCGGGAGATATCTACGAGCAGTACTTC.

This sequence joins TRBV25-1 and TRBJ1-1; possibly TRBD1 for D (5 bases). Germline values: CDR1 MGHDK, CDR2 SYGVNS. Trimming pared 1 base from V and 10 bases from J, leaving 16 bases between. The CDR3 extends over 14 amino acids. CDR3 sequence reads: CASSEFSGGFRAFF. In nucleotides, the CDR3 is TGTGCCAGCAGTGAATTCTCGGGGGGGTTTAGAGCTTTCTTT. The variable domain in full, completed from reference TRBV25-1 and TRBJ1-1, reads EADIYQTPRYLVIGTGKKITLECSQTMGHDKMYWYQQDPGMELHLIHYSYGVNSTEKGDLSSESTVSRIRTEHFPLTLESARPSHTSQYLCASSEFSGGFRAFFGQGTRLTVV.

Only one count was recorded for this clone. The gene calls are TRBV7-6 and TRBJ1-3; 7 nucleotides align to TRBD1. Germline values: CDR1 SGHVS, CDR2 FNYEAQ. This CDR3 is 16 amino acids long. V trimming: 6 bases; J trimming: 3 bases; junction bases outside the gene matches: 11. The CDR3 sequence is CASSQTGTDYGNTIYF. CDR3 DNA sequence: TGTGCCAGCAGTCAGACCGGGACAGATTATGGAAACACCATATATTTT. Complete variable domain (other parts from reference TRBV7-6 and TRBJ1-3): GAGVSQSPRYKVTKRGQDVALRCDPISGHVSLYWYRQALGQGPEFLTYFNYEAQQDKSGLPNDRFSAERPEGSISTLTIQRTEQRDSAMYRCASSQTGTDYGNTIYFGEGSWLTVV.

The gene calls are TRBV19 and TRBJ1-1; D call uncertain. CDR1 and CDR2 from the germline V gene are LNHDA and SQIVND (reference sequence). This CDR3 region has 15 residues. V was shortened by 3 bases and J by 7 bases, with 18 bases between the two germline ends. The CDR3 region has the DNA TGTGCCAGTAGTATCTCCCCGTCAGGAATATATGAAGCTTTCTTT. It yields the protein CASSISPSGIYEAFF. Together with reference TRBV19 and TRBJ1-1, the CDR3 gives the full variable domain: DGGITQSPKYLFRKEGQNVTLSCEQNLNHDAMYWYRQDPGQGLRLIYYSQIVNDFQKGDIAEGYSVSREKKESFPLTVTSAQKNPTAFYLCASSISPSGIYEAFFGQGTRLTVV.

The count of this clone is one. The chain recombines TRBV7-2 with TRBJ2-7, with TRBD2 identical over 7 bases. The V segment lost 6 bases and the J segment 5 bases; nucleotides outside the gene matches: 7. The CDR3 totals 13 residues. The germline V gene encodes CDR1 SGHTA and CDR2 FQGNSA. CDR3 nucleotide sequence: TGTGCCAGCAGTTCAAGACGGGGGGACGAGCAGTACTTC. Its translation is CASSSRRGDEQYF.

CDR3 DNA: TGTGCCAGCAGCTTGGGCTTAGGGGATGAGCAGTTCTTC. Residues: CASSLGLGDEQFF. The V call is TRBV5-4, the J call TRBJ2-1; possible D gene TRBD1, 5 bases. V was pared by 0 bases and J by 8 bases, with 9 bases between. Germline-derived CDR1 and CDR2 are SGHNT and YYREEE (reference sequence). The CDR3 totals 13 residues.

The chain couples TRBV6-5 to TRBJ2-2, with 10 bases fitting TRBD2. V shed 7 bases and J 6 bases; nucleotides not matched to a gene: 8. Germline CDR1 MNHEY, CDR2 SVGAGI. This CDR3 region has 15 residues. The CDR3: CASTSSGSFAGELFF. CDR3 nucleotide sequence: TGTGCCAGCACCTCTAGCGGGAGCTTCGCCGGGGAGCTGTTTTTT.

This sequence joins TRBV7-8 and TRBJ2-5, with TRBD1 as a possible D gene (5 bases). The CDR3 loop spans 15 amino acids. The V end was cut by 5 bases, the J end by 2 bases, with 15 bases between. From germline, CDR1 is SGHVS and CDR2 FQNEAQ. The CDR3, as DNA: TGTGCCAGCAGCGTACGACAGACAACACAAGAGACCCAGTACTTC. Its translation is CASSVRQTTQETQYF.

The gene calls are TRBV18 and TRBJ2-7; TRBD2 aligns across 7 bases. This CDR3 region has 18 residues. CDR1 is KGHSH, CDR2 LQKENI, per germline. Trimming at V came to 2 bases and at J to 0 bases, leaving 13 bases not matched to a gene. As DNA, the CDR3 is TGTGCCAGCTCACCAGGTGTCGTAATAGCGGGCATCTCCTACGAGCAGTACTTC. Its protein is CASSPGVVIAGISYEQYF.

This clone was found a few times. The gene calls are TRBV27 and TRBJ1-5, with D hard to call. Trimming cost V 0 bases and J 11 bases, with 14 bases left between them. The CDR3 is made up of 14 amino acids. Germline lookup yields CDR1 MNHEY and CDR2 SMNVEV (reference sequence). The CDR3, as DNA: TGTGCCAGCAGTTTATCGTCAGGTCCCCCGACCCAGCATTTT. Amino acids: CASSLSSGPPTQHF.

The CDR3 spells CASSVGGSNYEQYF. The DNA of the CDR3 is TGTGCCAGCAGTGTAGGGGGCTCTAACTACGAGCAGTACTTC. This chain uses TRBV6-1 with TRBJ2-7; 7 nucleotides line up with TRBD1. The CDR3 extends over 14 amino acids. Trimming cost V 4 bases and J 3 bases; bases outside gene matches: 6. Germline CDR1 is MNHNS and CDR2 is SASEGT.